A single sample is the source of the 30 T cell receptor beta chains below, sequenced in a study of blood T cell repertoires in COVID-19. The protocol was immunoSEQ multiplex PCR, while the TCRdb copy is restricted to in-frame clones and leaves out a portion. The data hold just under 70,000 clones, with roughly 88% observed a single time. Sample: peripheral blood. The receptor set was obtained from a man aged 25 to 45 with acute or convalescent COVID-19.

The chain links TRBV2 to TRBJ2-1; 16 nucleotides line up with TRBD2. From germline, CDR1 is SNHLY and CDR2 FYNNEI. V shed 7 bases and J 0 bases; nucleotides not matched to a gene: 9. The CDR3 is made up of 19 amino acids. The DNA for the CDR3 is TGTGCCAGCACCCAGGGGGGACTAGCGGGAGGGAGCTCCTACAATGAGCAGTTCTTC. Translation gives CASTQGGLAGGSSYNEQFF.

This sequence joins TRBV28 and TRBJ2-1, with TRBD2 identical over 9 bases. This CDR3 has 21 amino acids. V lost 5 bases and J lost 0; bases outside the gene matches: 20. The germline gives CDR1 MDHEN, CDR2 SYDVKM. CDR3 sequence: CASSHQTSGSPIVSSYNEQFF. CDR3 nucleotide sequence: TGTGCCAGCAGTCATCAGACTAGCGGAAGCCCGATTGTTAGCTCCTACAATGAGCAGTTCTTC.

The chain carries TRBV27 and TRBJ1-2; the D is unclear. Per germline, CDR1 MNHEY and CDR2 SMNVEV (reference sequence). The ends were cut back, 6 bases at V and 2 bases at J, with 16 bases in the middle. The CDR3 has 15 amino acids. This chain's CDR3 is CASSSPFGGNYGYTF. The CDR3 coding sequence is TGTGCCAGCAGCTCCCCTTTCGGCGGGAACTATGGCTACACCTTC.

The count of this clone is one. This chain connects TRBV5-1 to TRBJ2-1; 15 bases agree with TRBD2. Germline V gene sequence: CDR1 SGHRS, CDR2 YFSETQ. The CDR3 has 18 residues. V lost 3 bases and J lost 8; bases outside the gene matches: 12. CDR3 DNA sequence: TGCGCCAGCAGCTCCCGAGGGACTAGCGGGAGGCGGGGGGATGAGCAGTTCTTC. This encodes CASSSRGTSGRRGDEQFF.

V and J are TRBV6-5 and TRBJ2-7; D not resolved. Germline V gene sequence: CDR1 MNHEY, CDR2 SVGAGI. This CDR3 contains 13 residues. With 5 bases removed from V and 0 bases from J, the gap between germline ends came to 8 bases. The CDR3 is CASSLGLSYEQYF. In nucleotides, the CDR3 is TGTGCCAGCAGTCTAGGCCTCTCCTACGAGCAGTACTTC.

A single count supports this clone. The CDR3 loop reads CASSYGGGGTGELFF. CDR3 sequence (DNA): TGTGCCAGCAGTTACGGGGGAGGGGGAACCGGGGAGCTGTTTTTT. The gene calls are TRBV6-5 and TRBJ2-2; TRBD2 is a possible D gene (7 bases). CDR3 length: 15 residues. Trimming stripped 2 bases from V and 5 bases from J, with 12 bases between. CDR1 and CDR2 (germline): MNHEY, SVGAGI.

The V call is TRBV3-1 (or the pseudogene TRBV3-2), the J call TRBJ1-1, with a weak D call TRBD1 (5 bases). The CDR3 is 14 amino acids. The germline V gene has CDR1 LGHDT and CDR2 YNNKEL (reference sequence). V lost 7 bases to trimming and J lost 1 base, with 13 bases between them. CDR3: CASTRTGENTEAFF. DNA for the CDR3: TGTGCCAGCACCCGAACAGGAGAGAACACTGAAGCTTTCTTT.

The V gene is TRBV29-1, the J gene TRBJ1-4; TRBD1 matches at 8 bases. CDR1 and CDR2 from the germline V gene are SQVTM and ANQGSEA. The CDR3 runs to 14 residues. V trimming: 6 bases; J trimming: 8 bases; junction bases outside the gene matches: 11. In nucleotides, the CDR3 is TGCAGCGTGGCCTCCCTGACAGGGGTAGAAAAACTGTTTTTT. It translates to CSVASLTGVEKLFF.

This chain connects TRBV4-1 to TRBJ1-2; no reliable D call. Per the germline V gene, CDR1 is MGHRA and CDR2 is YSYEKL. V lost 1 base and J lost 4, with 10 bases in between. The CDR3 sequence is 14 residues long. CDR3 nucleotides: TGCGCCAGCAGCCAAGCGGCAGCGCTCTATGGCTACACCTTC. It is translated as CASSQAAALYGYTF.

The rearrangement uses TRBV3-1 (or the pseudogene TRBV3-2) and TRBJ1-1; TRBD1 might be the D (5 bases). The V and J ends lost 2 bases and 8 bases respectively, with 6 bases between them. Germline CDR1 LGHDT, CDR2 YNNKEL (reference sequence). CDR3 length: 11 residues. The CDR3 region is CASSQRGEAFF. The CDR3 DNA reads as TGTGCCAGCAGCCAAAGGGGAGAAGCTTTCTTT.

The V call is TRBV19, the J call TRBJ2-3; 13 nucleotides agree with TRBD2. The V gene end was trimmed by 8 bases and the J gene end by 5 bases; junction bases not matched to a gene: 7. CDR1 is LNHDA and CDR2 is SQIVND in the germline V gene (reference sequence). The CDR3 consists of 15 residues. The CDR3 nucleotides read TGTGCCAGTCGACGGACTAGCGGGAGTGGAGATACGCAGTATTTT. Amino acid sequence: CASRRTSGSGDTQYF.

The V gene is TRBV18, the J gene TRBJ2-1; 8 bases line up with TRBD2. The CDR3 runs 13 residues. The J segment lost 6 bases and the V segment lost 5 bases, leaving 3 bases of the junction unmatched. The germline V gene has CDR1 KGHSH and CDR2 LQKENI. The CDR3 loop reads CASSVTSGNEQFF. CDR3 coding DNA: TGTGCCAGCTCAGTTACTAGCGGCAATGAGCAGTTCTTC.

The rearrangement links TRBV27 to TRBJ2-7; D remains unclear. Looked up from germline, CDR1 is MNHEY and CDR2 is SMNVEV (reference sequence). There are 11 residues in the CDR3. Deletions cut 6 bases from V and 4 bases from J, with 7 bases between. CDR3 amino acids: CASSDFYEQYF. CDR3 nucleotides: TGTGCCAGCAGCGACTTTTACGAGCAGTACTTC.

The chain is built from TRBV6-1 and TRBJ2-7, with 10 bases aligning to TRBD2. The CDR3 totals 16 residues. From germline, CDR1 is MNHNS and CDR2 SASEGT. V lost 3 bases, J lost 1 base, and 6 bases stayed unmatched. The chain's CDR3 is CASSEATSGASYEQYF. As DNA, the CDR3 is TGTGCCAGCAGTGAGGCAACTAGCGGGGCTTCCTACGAGCAGTACTTC.

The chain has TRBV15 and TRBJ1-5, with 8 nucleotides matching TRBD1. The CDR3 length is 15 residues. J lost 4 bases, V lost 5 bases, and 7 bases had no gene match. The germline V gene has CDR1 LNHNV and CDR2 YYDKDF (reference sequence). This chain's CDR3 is CATSGQGARNQPQHF. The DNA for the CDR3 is TGTGCCACCAGCGGGCAGGGGGCGAGAAATCAGCCCCAGCATTTT.

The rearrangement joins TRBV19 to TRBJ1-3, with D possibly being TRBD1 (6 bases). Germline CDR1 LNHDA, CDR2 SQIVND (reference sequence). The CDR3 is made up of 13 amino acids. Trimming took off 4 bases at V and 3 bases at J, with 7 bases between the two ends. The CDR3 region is CASSRGHGNTIYF. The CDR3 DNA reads TGTGCCAGTAGTAGGGGGCATGGAAACACCATATATTTT.

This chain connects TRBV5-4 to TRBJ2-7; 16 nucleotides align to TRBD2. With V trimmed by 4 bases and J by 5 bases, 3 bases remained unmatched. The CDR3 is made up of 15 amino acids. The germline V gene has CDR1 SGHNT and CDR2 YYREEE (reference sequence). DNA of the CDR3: TGTGCCAGCAGCCGCGGGACTAGCGGGAGGGACGAGCAGTACTTC. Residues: CASSRGTSGRDEQYF.

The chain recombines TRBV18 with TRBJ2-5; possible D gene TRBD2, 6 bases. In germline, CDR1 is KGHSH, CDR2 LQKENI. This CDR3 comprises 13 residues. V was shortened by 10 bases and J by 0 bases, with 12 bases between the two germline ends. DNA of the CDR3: TGTGCCACGCGAGGAGGGAACCAAGAGACCCAGTACTTC. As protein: CATRGGNQETQYF.

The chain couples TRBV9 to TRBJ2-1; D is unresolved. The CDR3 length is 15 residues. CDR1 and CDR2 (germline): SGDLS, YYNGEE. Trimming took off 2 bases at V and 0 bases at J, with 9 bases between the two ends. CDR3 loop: CASSVGPSSYNEQFF. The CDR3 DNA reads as TGTGCCAGCAGCGTCGGTCCGAGCTCCTACAATGAGCAGTTCTTC.

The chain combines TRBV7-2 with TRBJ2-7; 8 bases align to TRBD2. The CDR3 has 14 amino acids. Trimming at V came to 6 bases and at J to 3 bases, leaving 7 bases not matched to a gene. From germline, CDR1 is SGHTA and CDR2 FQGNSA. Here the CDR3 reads CASSRGGRIYEQYF. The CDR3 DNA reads TGTGCCAGCAGTCGGGGGGGGAGGATCTACGAGCAGTACTTC.

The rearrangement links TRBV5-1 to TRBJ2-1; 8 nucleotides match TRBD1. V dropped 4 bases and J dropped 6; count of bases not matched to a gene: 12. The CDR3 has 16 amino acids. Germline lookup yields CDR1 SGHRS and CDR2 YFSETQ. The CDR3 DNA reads TGCGCCAGCAGCCCGGACGACAGGGGCTACCTCAATGAGCAGTTCTTC. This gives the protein CASSPDDRGYLNEQFF.

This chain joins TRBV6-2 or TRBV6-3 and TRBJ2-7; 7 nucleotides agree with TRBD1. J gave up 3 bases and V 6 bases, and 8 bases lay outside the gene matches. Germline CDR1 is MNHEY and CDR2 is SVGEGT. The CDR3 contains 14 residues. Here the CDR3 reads CASSRRGTVYEQYF. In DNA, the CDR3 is TGTGCCAGCAGCCGACGAGGGACAGTCTACGAGCAGTACTTC.

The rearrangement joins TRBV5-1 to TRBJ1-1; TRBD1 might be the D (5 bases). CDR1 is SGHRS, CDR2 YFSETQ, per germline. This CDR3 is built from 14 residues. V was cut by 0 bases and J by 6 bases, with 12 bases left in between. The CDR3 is CASSLVAGKAEAFF. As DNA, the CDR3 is TGCGCCAGCAGCTTGGTGGCAGGGAAGGCTGAAGCTTTCTTT.

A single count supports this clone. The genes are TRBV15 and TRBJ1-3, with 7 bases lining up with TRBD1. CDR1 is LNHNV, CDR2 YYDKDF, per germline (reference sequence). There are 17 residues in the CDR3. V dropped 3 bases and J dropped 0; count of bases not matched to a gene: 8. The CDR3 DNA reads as TGTGCCACCAGCAGGGGGGACAGCGGGAGCTCTGGAAACACCATATATTTT. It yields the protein CATSRGDSGSSGNTIYF. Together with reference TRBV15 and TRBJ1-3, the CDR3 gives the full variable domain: DAMVIQNPRYQVTQFGKPVTLSCSQTLNHNVMYWYQQKSSQAPKLLFHYYDKDFNNEADTPDNFQSRRPNTSFCFLDIRSPGLGDTAMYLCATSRGDSGSSGNTIYFGEGSWLTVV.

Here the CDR3 DNA reads TGTGCCAGCAGCATGACTAGCGGGAGCATTATTGAGCAGTTCTTC. It specifies CASSMTSGSIIEQFF. This chain links TRBV5-6 with TRBJ2-1; 12 bases map to TRBD2. Germline CDR1 is SGHDT and CDR2 is YYEEEE. V shed 4 bases and J 9 bases; nucleotides not matched to a gene: 8. CDR3 length: 15 amino acids.

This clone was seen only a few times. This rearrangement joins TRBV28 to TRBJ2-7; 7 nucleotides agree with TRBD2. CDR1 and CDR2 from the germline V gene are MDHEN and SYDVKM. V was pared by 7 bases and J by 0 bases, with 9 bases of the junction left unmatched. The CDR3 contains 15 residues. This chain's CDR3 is CASTIDGGSSYEQYF. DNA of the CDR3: TGTGCCAGCACCATAGACGGGGGGAGCTCCTACGAGCAGTACTTC.

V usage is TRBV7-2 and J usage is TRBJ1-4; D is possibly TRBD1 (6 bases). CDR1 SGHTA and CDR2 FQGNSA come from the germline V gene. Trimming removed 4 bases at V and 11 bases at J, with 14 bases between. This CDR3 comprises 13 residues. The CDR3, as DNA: TGTGCCAGCAGCTCTCAGGGGTATGCGAAACTGTTTTTT. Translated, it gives CASSSQGYAKLFF.

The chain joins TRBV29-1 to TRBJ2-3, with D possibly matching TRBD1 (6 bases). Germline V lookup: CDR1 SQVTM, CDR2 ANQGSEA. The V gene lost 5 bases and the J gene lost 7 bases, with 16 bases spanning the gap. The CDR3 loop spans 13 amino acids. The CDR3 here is CSVHRAKTYTQYF. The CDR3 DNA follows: TGCAGCGTTCACAGGGCAAAGACCTATACGCAGTATTTT.

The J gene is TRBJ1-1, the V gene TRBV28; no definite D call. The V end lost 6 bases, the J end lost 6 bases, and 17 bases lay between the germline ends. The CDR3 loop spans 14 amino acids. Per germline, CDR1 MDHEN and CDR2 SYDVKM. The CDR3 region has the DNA TGTGCCAGCAGGGAAACTTGGGGAGGCGCTGAAGCTTTCTTT. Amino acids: CASRETWGGAEAFF.

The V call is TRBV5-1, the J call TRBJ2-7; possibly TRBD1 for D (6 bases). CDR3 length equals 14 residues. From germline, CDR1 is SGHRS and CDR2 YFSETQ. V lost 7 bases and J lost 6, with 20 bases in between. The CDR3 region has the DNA TGCGCCAGCTCACCAAGAAATCCAGGGGTCGAGCAGTACTTC. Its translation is CASSPRNPGVEQYF.